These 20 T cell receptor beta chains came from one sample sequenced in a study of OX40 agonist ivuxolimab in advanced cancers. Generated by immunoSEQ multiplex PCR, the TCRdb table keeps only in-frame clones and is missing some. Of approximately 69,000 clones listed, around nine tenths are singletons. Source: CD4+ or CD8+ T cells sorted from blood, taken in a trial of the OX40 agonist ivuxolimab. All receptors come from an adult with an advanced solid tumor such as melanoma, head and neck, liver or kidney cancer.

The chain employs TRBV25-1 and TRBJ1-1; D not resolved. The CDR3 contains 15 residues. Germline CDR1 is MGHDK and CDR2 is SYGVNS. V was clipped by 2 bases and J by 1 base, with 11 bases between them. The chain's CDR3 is CASSEGAWGNTEAFF. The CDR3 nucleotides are TGTGCCAGCAGTGAAGGAGCATGGGGGAACACTGAAGCTTTCTTT.

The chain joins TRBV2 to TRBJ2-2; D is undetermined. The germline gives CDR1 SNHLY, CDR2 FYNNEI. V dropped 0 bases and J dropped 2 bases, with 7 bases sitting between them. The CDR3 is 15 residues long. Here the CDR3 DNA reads TGTGCCAGCAGTGAAGCGCCCCCAAACACCGGGGAGCTGTTTTTT. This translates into CASSEAPPNTGELFF.

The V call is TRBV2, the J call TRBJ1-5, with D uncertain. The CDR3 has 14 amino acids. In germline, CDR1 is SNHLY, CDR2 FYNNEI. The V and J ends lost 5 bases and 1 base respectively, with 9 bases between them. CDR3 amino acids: CASSMGQSNQPQHF. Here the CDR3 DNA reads TGTGCCAGCAGTATGGGCCAGAGCAATCAGCCCCAGCATTTT.

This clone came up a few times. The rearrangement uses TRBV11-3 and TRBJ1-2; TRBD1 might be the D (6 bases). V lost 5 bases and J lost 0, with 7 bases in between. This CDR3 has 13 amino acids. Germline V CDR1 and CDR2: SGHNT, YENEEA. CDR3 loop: CASSRTANYGYTF. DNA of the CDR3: TGTGCCAGCAGCCGGACAGCTAACTATGGCTACACCTTC.

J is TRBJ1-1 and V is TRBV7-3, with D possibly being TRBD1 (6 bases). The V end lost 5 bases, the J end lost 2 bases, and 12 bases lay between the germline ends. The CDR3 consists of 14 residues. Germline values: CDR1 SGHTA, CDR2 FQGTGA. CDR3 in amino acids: CASSPGDRNTEAFF. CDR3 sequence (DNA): TGTGCCAGCAGCCCAGGGGACCGTAACACTGAAGCTTTCTTT.

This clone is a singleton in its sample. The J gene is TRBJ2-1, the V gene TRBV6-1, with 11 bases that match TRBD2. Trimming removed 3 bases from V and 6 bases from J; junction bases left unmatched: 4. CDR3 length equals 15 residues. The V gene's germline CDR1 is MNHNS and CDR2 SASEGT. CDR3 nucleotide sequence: TGTGCCAGCAGTGACGACGGACTAGCGGGCAATGAGCAGTTCTTC. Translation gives CASSDDGLAGNEQFF.

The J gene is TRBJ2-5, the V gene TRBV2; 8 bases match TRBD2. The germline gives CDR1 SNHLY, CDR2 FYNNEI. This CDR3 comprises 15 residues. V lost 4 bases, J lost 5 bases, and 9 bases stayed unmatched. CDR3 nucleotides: TGTGCCAGCAGTGGCTCGCTAGCGGGTAGGGAGACCCAGTACTTC. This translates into CASSGSLAGRETQYF.

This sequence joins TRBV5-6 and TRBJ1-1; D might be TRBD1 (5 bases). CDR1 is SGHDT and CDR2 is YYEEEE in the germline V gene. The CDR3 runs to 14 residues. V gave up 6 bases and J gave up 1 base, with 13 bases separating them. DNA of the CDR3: TGTGCCAGCAACAAAGGGACGGGGAACACTGAAGCTTTCTTT. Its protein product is CASNKGTGNTEAFF.

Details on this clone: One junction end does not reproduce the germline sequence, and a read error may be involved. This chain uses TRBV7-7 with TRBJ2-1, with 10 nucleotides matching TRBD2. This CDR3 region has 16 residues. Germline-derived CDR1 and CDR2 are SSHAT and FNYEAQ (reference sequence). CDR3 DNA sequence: TGTGCTAGCAGCTTTGGGTTAGCGGGAGGTGGTAATGAGCAGTTCTTC. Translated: CASSFGLAGGGNEQFF.

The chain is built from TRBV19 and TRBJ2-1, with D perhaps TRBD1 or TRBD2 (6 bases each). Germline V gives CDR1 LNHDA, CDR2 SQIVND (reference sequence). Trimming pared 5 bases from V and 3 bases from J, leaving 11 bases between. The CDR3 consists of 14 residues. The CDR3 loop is CASSSKGGYNEQFF. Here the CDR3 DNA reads TGTGCCAGTAGTTCGAAGGGGGGCTACAATGAGCAGTTCTTC. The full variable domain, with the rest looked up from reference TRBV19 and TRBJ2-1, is DGGITQSPKYLFRKEGQNVTLSCEQNLNHDAMYWYRQDPGQGLRLIYYSQIVNDFQKGDIAEGYSVSREKKESFPLTVTSAQKNPTAFYLCASSSKGGYNEQFFGPGTRLTVL.

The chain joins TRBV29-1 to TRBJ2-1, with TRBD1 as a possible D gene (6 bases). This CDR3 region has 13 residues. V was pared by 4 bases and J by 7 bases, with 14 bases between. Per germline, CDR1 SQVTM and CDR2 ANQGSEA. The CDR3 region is CSVVGTRNNEQFF. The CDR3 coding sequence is TGCAGCGTTGTGGGGACACGGAATAATGAGCAGTTCTTC.

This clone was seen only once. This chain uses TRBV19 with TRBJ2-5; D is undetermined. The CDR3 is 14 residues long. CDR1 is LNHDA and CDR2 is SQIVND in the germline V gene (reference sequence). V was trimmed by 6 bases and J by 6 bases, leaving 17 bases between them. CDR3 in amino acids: CASSPDIRKKTQYF. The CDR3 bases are TGTGCCAGTAGCCCCGACATAAGGAAAAAGACCCAGTACTTC.

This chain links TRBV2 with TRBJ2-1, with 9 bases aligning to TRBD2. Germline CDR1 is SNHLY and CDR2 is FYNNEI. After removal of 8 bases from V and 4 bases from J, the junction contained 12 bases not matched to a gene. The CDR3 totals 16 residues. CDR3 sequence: CASVDIAGATYNEQFF. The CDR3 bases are TGTGCCAGCGTTGACATAGCGGGGGCCACATACAATGAGCAGTTCTTC.

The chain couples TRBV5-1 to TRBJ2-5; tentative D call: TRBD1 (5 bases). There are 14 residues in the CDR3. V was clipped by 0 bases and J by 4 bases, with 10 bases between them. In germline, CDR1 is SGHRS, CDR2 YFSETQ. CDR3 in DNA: TGCGCCAGCAGCTTGGCCCCGCAGGGAGAGACCCAGTACTTC. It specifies CASSLAPQGETQYF.

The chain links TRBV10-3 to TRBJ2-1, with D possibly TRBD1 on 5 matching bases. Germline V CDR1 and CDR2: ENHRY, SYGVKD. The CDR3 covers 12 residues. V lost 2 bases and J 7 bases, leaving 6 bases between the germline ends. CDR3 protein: CAISEGANEQFF. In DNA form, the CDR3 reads TGTGCCATCAGTGAGGGGGCAAATGAGCAGTTCTTC.

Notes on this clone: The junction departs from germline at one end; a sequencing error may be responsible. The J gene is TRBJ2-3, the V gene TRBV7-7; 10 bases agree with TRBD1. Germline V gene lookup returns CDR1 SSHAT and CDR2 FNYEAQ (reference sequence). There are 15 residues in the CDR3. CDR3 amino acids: CASSLGTGVADTQYF. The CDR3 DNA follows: TGTGCTAGCAGCCTCGGGACAGGGGTGGCAGATACGCAGTATTTT.

The DNA of the CDR3 is TGTGCCAGCAGTGGGGACCTGTATAATTCACCCCTCCACTTT. It codes for CASSGDLYNSPLHF. The chain has TRBV6-5 and TRBJ1-6; TRBD1 is a possible D gene (5 bases). The V and J ends lost 5 bases and 4 bases respectively, with 9 bases between them. This CDR3 contains 14 residues. Germline V gene lookup returns CDR1 MNHEY and CDR2 SVGAGI.

The CDR3 spells CARGLNPQGPLGGYTF. The CDR3 bases are TGTGCCAGGGGATTGAACCCACAGGGCCCTTTAGGGGGCTACACCTTC. The chain uses TRBV2 and TRBJ1-2, with D possibly matching TRBD1 (6 bases). CDR3 size: 16 residues. CDR1 is SNHLY and CDR2 is FYNNEI in the germline V gene. V was trimmed by 9 bases and J by 8 bases, leaving 28 bases between them.

CDR3 region: CASLHRGEAFF. Here the CDR3 DNA reads TGTGCCAGCCTCCACAGGGGTGAAGCTTTCTTT. J is TRBJ1-1 and V is TRBV6-1, with 7 bases that match TRBD1. The length of the CDR3 is 11 residues. Trimming cost V 8 bases and J 7 bases; bases outside gene matches: 4. CDR1 MNHNS and CDR2 SASEGT come from the germline V gene.

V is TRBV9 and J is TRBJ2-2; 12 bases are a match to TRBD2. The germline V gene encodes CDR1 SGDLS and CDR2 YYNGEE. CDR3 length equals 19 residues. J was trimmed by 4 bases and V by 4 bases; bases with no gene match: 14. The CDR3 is CASSPLAGGPVGPTGELFF. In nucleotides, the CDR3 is TGTGCCAGCAGCCCTCTAGCGGGAGGGCCGGTTGGACCCACCGGGGAGCTGTTTTTT.